This T cell receptor (beta chain) was profiled in a study of identifying expanded T cells in peripheral blood. Study conclusions and caveats: Clone count variance between roughly 2-week samples rose with total template count. Over two and four weeks, about 15 and 19 clones changed, versus approximately 1.1 between replicates.

The V and J ends lost 0 bases and 4 bases respectively, with 7 bases between them. Germline values: CDR1 LGHNA, CDR2 YNFKEQ. The CDR3 runs 14 residues. Some clones are missing from TCRdb's copy, which holds only in-frame ones; the method was immunoSEQ multiplex PCR. Counted here are around 130,000 clones, approximately 86% occurring once; the ten biggest clones make up approximately 8.9%. Healthy donors had no documented immune events, such as infections, while sampled. Regarding this clone: The antigen is unknown.

Sequenced: blood. The TCR originated in a person between 18 and 69 years old in good health. The gene calls are TRBV4-2 and TRBJ2-4, with D unresolved. The CDR3, as DNA: TGTGCCAGCAGCCAAGAAGTATTTAAAAACATTCAGTACTTC. Its protein is CASSQEVFKNIQYF.